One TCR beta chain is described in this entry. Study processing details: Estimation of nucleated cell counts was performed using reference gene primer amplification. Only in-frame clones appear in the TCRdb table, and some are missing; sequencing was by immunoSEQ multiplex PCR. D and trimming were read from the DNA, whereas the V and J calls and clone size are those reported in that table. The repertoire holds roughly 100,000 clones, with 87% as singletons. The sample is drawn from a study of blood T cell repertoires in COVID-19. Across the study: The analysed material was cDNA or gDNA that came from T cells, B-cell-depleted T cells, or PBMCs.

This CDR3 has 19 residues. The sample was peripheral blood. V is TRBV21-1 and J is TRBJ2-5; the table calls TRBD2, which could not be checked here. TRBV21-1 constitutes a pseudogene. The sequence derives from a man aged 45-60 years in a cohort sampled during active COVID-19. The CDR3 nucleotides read TGTGCCAGCAGCAAAGAGGCCGGAGCGGGGGTTCGTCGGAGAGAGACCCAGTACTTC. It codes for CASSKEAGAGVRRRETQYF.